This entry describes one TCR gamma chain. Antigen unknown. This sample stems from a study of Vδ1+ human thymocytes. The junction had 10 bases not matched to a gene; V was cut back by 0 bases and J by 8 bases. Germline V gives CDR1 EGSNGY, CDR2 YDSYNSKV. This CDR3 is built from 14 residues. Study results and limitations: Highly polyclonal TRG and TRD repertoires with Gaussian CDR3 length distributions appeared in thymus.

The template was reverse-transcribed extracted RNA. Multiplex PCR used pooled V-gene forward primers and a constant-region reverse primer to amplify CDR3s. With CATT, TCRdb re-called clones from the multiplex PCR reads. Of 36,000 or so gamma-chain clones listed, 20% to 25% are singletons. The TCR comes from a girl younger than two who had congenital heart surgery. The chain recombines TRGV2 with TRGJ1 or TRGJ2. Sequencing was carried out using Vdelta1+ gamma-delta thymocytes from the thymus. Specified subset: FACS-sorted CD3+ TCRalphabeta- TCRVdelta1+ TCRVdelta2- thymocytes. The CDR3 DNA is TGTGCCACCTGGGACGGGCCCGTAGTGAATAAGAAACTCTTT. Protein: CATWDGPVVNKKLF.